Following are 19 T cell receptor beta chains from one sample sequenced in a study of cytomegalovirus exposure and HLA in healthy donors. 13 Jbeta primers and 60 Vbeta primers were used for the PCR. Sequencing used immunoSEQ multiplex PCR; TCRdb keeps in-frame clones, though not all of them. The data contain some 65,000 clones, around 70% of them singletons. Sequencing was done on a sample of PBMCs. Receptors originate from a woman aged 30 to 39 in good health and CMV-seronegative.

The count of this clone is one. The genes are TRBV10-1 and TRBJ2-1; 13 bases are shared with TRBD2. After removal of 6 bases from V and 4 bases from J, the junction contained 3 bases not matched to a gene. Per the germline V gene, CDR1 is WNHNN and CDR2 is SYGVQD (reference sequence). The CDR3 is 15 amino acids. The CDR3 loop reads CASSVLAGGYNEQFF. CDR3 nucleotides: TGCGCCAGCAGCGTACTAGCGGGGGGGTACAATGAGCAGTTCTTC.

V usage is TRBV6-5 and J usage is TRBJ1-2; the match to TRBD1 covers 11 bases. V gave up 6 bases and J gave up 7 bases; unmatched junction bases: 10. Germline assignment: CDR1 MNHEY and CDR2 SVGAGI. This CDR3 spans 15 amino acids. The CDR3 region has the DNA TGTGCCAGCAGACTCCGGGACAGGGGGTGGGGTGGCTACACCTTC. It encodes CASRLRDRGWGGYTF.

The chain links TRBV7-2 to TRBJ1-5, with D perhaps matching TRBD1 (5 bases). The CDR3 is 12 residues long. CDR1 is SGHTA, CDR2 FQGNSA, per germline. Between the trimmed V and J ends, which lost 5 bases and 7 bases, there was a span of 9 bases. CDR3 in amino acids: CASSRRGQPQHF. Written as DNA, the CDR3 is TGTGCCAGCAGCCGGAGGGGCCAGCCCCAGCATTTT.

In this sample, this clone turned up a few times. The chain combines TRBV7-8 with TRBJ2-7, with D perhaps TRBD2 (8 bases). The germline V gene has CDR1 SGHVS and CDR2 FQNEAQ. V was pared by 7 bases and J by 3 bases, with 22 bases between. The CDR3 runs to 16 residues. The CDR3 loop is CASTQQGRGAFYEQYF. The CDR3, as DNA: TGTGCCAGCACCCAACAGGGGCGGGGGGCCTTCTACGAGCAGTACTTC.

The V call is TRBV19, the J call TRBJ1-6; 9 bases agree with TRBD1. The V gene end was trimmed by 6 bases and the J gene end by 7 bases; junction bases not matched to a gene: 7. Germline CDR1 and CDR2: LNHDA and SQIVND (reference sequence). This CDR3 is 15 amino acids long. The CDR3: CASRSQGAENSPLHF. DNA for the CDR3: TGTGCCAGTAGGTCACAGGGGGCGGAGAATTCACCCCTCCACTTT.

This clone has just one count. The chain combines TRBV27 with TRBJ1-6, with D tentatively TRBD1 (5 bases). Germline V gives CDR1 MNHEY, CDR2 SMNVEV (reference sequence). This CDR3 spans 17 amino acids. V was trimmed by 0 bases and J by 0 bases, leaving 9 bases between them. CDR3 in DNA: TGTGCCAGCAGTTTATCGGGGCTAAGCTCCTATAATTCACCCCTCCACTTT. Translating it yields CASSLSGLSSYNSPLHF.

The chain joins TRBV27 to TRBJ2-1, with 7 bases identical to TRBD2. Germline V CDR1 and CDR2: MNHEY, SMNVEV (reference sequence). CDR3 length: 14 amino acids. V lost 6 bases to trimming and J lost 10 bases; unmatched junction nucleotides: 12. CDR3 sequence reads: CASSRSGGRYEQFF. DNA of the CDR3: TGTGCCAGCAGCCGTTCGGGGGGAAGGTACGAGCAGTTCTTC.

The chain recombines TRBV7-2 with TRBJ1-5, with 7 bases aligning to TRBD1. The CDR3 loop spans 15 amino acids. V dropped 1 base and J dropped 3; count of bases not matched to a gene: 3. Germline V CDR1 and CDR2: SGHTA, FQGNSA. CDR3 sequence reads: CASSLEGAANQPQHF. CDR3 coding DNA: TGTGCCAGCAGCTTAGAGGGGGCGGCCAATCAGCCCCAGCATTTT.

This clone has just a few counts. The V gene is TRBV11-3, the J gene TRBJ2-2; maybe TRBD2 (5 bases). This CDR3 spans 17 amino acids. The V and J ends lost 5 bases and 2 bases respectively, with 18 bases between them. CDR1 is SGHNT and CDR2 is YENEEA in the germline V gene. CDR3 residues: CASSPGEGEPNTGELFF. The DNA of the CDR3 is TGTGCCAGCAGCCCCGGCGAGGGTGAACCTAACACCGGGGAGCTGTTTTTT.

The gene calls are TRBV6-6 and TRBJ2-1; TRBD2 might be the D (5 bases). This CDR3 comprises 12 residues. V shed 6 bases and J shed 14 bases, with 17 bases lying between them. In germline, CDR1 is MNHNY, CDR2 SVGAGI (reference sequence). CDR3 amino acids: CASRGLALGEFF. For the CDR3, the DNA is TGTGCCAGCAGGGGGTTGGCCCTCGGGGAGTTCTTC.

This chain links TRBV29-1 with TRBJ2-7; 8 bases align to TRBD1. The length of the CDR3 is 14 residues. V shed 6 bases and J 0 bases; nucleotides not matched to a gene: 7. CDR1 and CDR2 from the germline V gene are SQVTM and ANQGSEA. The CDR3 DNA follows: TGCAGCGTCGCCGGGACAGGCCTCTCCTACGAGCAGTACTTC. Amino acid sequence: CSVAGTGLSYEQYF.

The V gene is TRBV7-3, the J gene TRBJ2-7, with D possibly being TRBD1 (6 bases). The CDR3 runs to 13 residues. Trimming removed 3 bases from V and 5 bases from J, with 11 bases in between. Germline CDR1 and CDR2: SGHTA and FQGTGA. Written as DNA, the CDR3 is TGTGCCAGCAGCTTCAATGGGGGCGACGAGCAGTACTTC. Protein sequence: CASSFNGGDEQYF.

CDR3 nucleotide sequence: TGTGCCAGTAGTATAGAAGGGCGGGGCTGGCCCGCTAGCACAGATACGCAGTATTTT. Its protein is CASSIEGRGWPASTDTQYF. The chain employs TRBV19 and TRBJ2-3; perhaps TRBD2 as D (6 bases). This CDR3 contains 19 residues. V lost 0 bases, J lost 0 bases, and 19 bases lay in between. The germline V gene encodes CDR1 LNHDA and CDR2 SQIVND (reference sequence).

This clone was seen a handful of times. The chain carries TRBV4-1 and TRBJ1-1, with D perhaps TRBD1 (6 bases). V gave up 0 bases and J gave up 5 bases, with 16 bases separating them. Germline assignment: CDR1 MGHRA and CDR2 YSYEKL. The CDR3 is 16 amino acids. The CDR3 coding sequence is TGCGCCAGCAGCCAAGAAAGTTTAGGGGGTGGTACTGAAGCTTTCTTT. Translation: CASSQESLGGGTEAFF.

The chain has TRBV11-2 and TRBJ2-7, with D unclear. Trimming took 0 bases from V and 4 from J, leaving 4 bases between them. From germline, CDR1 is SGHAT and CDR2 FQNNGV. The CDR3 sequence is 12 residues long. For the CDR3, the DNA is TGTGCCAGCAGCTTAGATCGGTACGAGCAGTACTTC. Translating gives CASSLDRYEQYF.

CDR3 in DNA: TGTGCCAGCAGCCAACGGGGGACTGGAAACACCATATATTTT. Protein: CASSQRGTGNTIYF. The rearrangement uses TRBV7-6 and TRBJ1-3; tentative D call: TRBD1 (5 bases). CDR1 and CDR2 from the germline V gene are SGHVS and FNYEAQ. The CDR3 has 14 residues. V lost 5 bases to trimming and J lost 2 bases, with 10 bases between them.

V is TRBV5-1 and J is TRBJ2-7; 7 bases agree with TRBD2. The germline gives CDR1 SGHRS, CDR2 YFSETQ. CDR3 size: 15 residues. V was pared by 6 bases and J by 3 bases, with 12 bases of the junction left unmatched. CDR3 DNA: TGCGCCAGCACCCCTATGGCTAGCGGCAACTACGAGCAGTACTTC. The encoded protein is CASTPMASGNYEQYF.

V gene TRBV5-1 combines with J gene TRBJ2-7; 8 positions agree with TRBD1. The length of the CDR3 is 13 residues. The germline gives CDR1 SGHRS, CDR2 YFSETQ. With V trimmed by 7 bases and J by 5 bases, 8 bases remained unmatched. CDR3 residues: CASLSGQGDEQYF. The CDR3, as DNA: TGCGCCAGCTTGAGCGGACAGGGCGACGAGCAGTACTTC.

This chain joins TRBV27 and TRBJ1-2, with TRBD1 as a possible D gene (6 bases). Per the germline V gene, CDR1 is MNHEY and CDR2 is SMNVEV (reference sequence). The CDR3 loop spans 15 amino acids. The V end was cut by 0 bases, the J end by 6 bases, with 14 bases between. The CDR3 sequence: CASSLSGQLSHGYTF. The CDR3, as DNA: TGTGCCAGCAGTTTATCCGGACAGCTAAGCCATGGCTACACCTTC.